Detailed here is one T cell receptor (beta chain). This clonotype was counted once. This clone's antigen is unknown. No much larger clonotype is one base removed from it; base qualities were not supplied. Weak support is all one read offers. Set within a cohort of healthcare workers in London, UK, this nested case-control study involved weekly PCR testing of nasopharyngeal swabs along with blood sampling. Healthcare workers were recruited between 23 and 31 March 2020, during the week of the UK lockdown, and were followed weekly for up to roughly 15 weeks. The sample originates from a study of early T cells in non-severe SARS-CoV-2 infection (dated by TCRdb to about 2021). The study in broad terms: Bulk RNA from unsorted whole blood was used for TCR sequencing, so alpha and beta chains could not be paired. Study-wide conclusions, independent of this receptor: VDJdb matching was skewed toward anti-spike CD8 responses and likely underestimated virus-specific expansions, missing private and CD4 specificities.

The method was 5' RACE. The sequencing machine was a NextSeq 500. The TCR library protocol attached unique molecular identifiers to individual cDNA molecules to correct for sequencing error and PCR bias. Both TCR alpha and beta chains were sequenced, and tight co-correlation was observed between alpha and beta sequence abundances in each sample. In the authors' own workflow: V gene, J gene and CDR3 annotation of TCR sequences was performed with Decombinator V4. Expanded TCRs were defined as changing significantly between any two time points under a Poisson model with p below 0.0001. Abundances of TCRs were expressed as counts per million after normalisation to the total number of TCRs sequenced in each sample. MAIT TCRs were defined by TRAV1-2 paired with TRAJ12, TRAJ20 or TRAJ33, and iNKT TCRs by TRAV10 paired with TRAJ18. VDJdb, accessed 1 November 2021, was searched for CMV, EBV and SARS-CoV-2 annotated TCRs, with TCRs annotated for multiple antigens excluded. The raw public reads went through TCRdb reprocessing: fastp at Q25, MiXCR clone calling, in-frame beta chains kept. CDR3 protein sequences are deduplicated, and each keeps its most common genes and DNA. Here the V and J calls rest on TCRdb's processing, not on the authors' analysis. The sample yields under 90,000 distinct CDR3 sequences; under 15% were counted once. Approximately 5.7% of the sample belongs to the ten largest clones.

CDR3 length: 14 amino acids, cysteine to phenylalanine. The kept DNA is CDR3 alone, 42 bases in frame from the first base. Trimming takes 3 bases off V and 2 bases off J; junction bases not matched to a gene: 2. Looking up the germline V gene (reference sequence) yields CDR1 DFQATT and CDR2 SNEGSKA. The V and J genes are TRBV20-1 and TRBJ2-1, and 9 bases in between align with TRBD2. The sample taken for sequencing was whole blood. This receptor was taken from an adult who was a healthcare worker with PCR-confirmed SARS-CoV-2 infection or an uninfected control (not recorded which). The DNA is TGCAGTGCTAGGACTAGCGGTCCCTACAATGAGCAGTTCTTC. It codes for CSARTSGPYNEQFF.